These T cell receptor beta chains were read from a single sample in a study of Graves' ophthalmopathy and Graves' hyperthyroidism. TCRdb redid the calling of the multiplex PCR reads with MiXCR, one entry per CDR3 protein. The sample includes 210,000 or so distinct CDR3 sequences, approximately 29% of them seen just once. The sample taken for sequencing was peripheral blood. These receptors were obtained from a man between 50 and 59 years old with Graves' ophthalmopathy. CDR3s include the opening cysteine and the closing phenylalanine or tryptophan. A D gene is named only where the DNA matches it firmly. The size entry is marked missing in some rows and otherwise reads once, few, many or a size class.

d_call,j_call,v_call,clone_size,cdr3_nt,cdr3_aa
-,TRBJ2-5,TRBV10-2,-,TGCGCCAGCAGTCCAGGGTTGCAGACCCAGTACTTC,CASSPGLQTQYF
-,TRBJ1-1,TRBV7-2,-,TGTGCCAGCAGTTACACTGAGAACACTGAAGCTTTCTTT,CASSYTENTEAFF
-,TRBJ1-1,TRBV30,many,TGTGCCTGGATTAGAATGAACACTGAAGCTTTCTTT,CAWIRMNTEAFF
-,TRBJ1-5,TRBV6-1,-,TGTGCCAGCACTCCTACGGGGGGTAGCCTACAGCCCCAGCATTTT,CASTPTGGSLQPQHF
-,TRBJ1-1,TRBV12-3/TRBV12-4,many,TGTGCCAGCAGACAACAGGGACGGGGAACTGAAGCTTTCTTT,CASRQQGRGTEAFF
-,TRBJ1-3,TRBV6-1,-,TGTGCCAGCAGTGAAGTGGACTGGGGGGGCTCCAGACTTTTT,CASSEVDWGGSRLF
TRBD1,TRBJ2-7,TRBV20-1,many,TGCAGTGCTAGTCCTTTTCCCGGGACAGGGGGTTCCTACGAGCAGTACTTC,CSASPFPGTGGSYEQYF
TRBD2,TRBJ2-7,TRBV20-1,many,TGCAGTGCGGGACGACTAGCGGGCCCCGACGAGCAGTACTTC,CSAGRLAGPDEQYF
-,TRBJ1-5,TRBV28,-,TGTGCCAGCAGTTCCCCGGGCCCACGTTCGAATCAGCCCCAGCATTTT,CASSSPGPRSNQPQHF
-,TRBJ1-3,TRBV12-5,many,TGTGCTAGTGGTTTCTCCGCTGGAAACACCATATATTTT,CASGFSAGNTIYF
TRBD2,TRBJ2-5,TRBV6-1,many,TGTGCCAGCACCCCACTAGCGGCTGGGACCCAGTACTTC,CASTPLAAGTQYF
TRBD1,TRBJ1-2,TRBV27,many,TGTGCCAGCAGTACCCAGGGGGCTGGCTACACCTTC,CASSTQGAGYTF
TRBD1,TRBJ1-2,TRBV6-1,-,TGTGCCAGCAGCCTCACAGGGGACGCGGTTTGGGGCTACACCTTC,CASSLTGDAVWGYTF
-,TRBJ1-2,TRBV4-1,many,TGCGCCAGCAGCCAAGCCAGGGACCGATTGTTTGGCTACACCTTC,CASSQARDRLFGYTF
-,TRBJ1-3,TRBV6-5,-,TGTGCCAGCAGTTCCCACCCACAGGGTGTAACCATATATTTT,CASSSHPQGVTIYF
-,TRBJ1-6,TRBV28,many,TGTGCCACCCACCCTCTTAATTCACCCCTCCACTTT,CATHPLNSPLHF
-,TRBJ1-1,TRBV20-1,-,TGCAGTGCTAGACGGATAGGGCTGAACACTGAAGCTTTCTTT,CSARRIGLNTEAFF
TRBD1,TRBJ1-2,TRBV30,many,TGTGCCTGCCAAGCCGGGACAGCTCAATATGGCTACACCTTC,CACQAGTAQYGYTF
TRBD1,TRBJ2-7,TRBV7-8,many,TGTGCCAGCAGCTTAGCTCGGATGGGACAGGGGGCCTACGAGCAGTACTTC,CASSLARMGQGAYEQYF
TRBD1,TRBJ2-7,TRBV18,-,TGTGCCAGCTCGCTCGGGACAGCCAGCGAGCAGTACTTC,CASSLGTASEQYF
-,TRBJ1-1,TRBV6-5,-,TGTGCCAGCAGTTTACGGGGACTGGCGAACACTGAAGCTTTCTTT,CASSLRGLANTEAFF
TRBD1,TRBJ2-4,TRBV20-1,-,TGCAGTGCTAGACAGGGGGCAAACATTCAGTACTTC,CSARQGANIQYF